The 20 T cell receptor beta chains presented below share a single source sample, sequenced in a study of metastatic and nonmetastatic thyroid tumors. Treatment of any kind had been given to no patient before thyroid surgery. MiXCR reprocessed the PCR reads for TCRdb. The sample records roughly 58,000 clones, just over 4% being singletons. The sample was blood. Receptors originate from a female donor with papillary thyroid cancer or a benign thyroid nodule (not recorded which). Some clones in this sample may be carry-over from other donors' samples.

The V gene is TRBV6-1, the J gene TRBJ2-7, with 12 positions matching TRBD2. The V gene's germline CDR1 is MNHNS and CDR2 SASEGT. CDR3 length equals 15 residues. Germline trimming cut 7 bases from V and 2 bases from J; bases unmatched to any gene: 6. The DNA for the CDR3 is TGTGCCAGCACCCCCGGACTAGCGGGGACCTACGAGCAGTACTTC. Translated: CASTPGLAGTYEQYF.

This clone came up a few times. The chain uses TRBV6-4 and TRBJ2-2; D gene ambiguous. The germline V gene has CDR1 MRHNA and CDR2 SNTAGT. V was clipped by 8 bases and J by 0 bases, with 19 bases between them. This CDR3 contains 17 residues. The CDR3 region is CASLRLGPPPNTGELFF. The CDR3 bases are TGTGCCAGCCTAAGGCTCGGACCCCCTCCGAACACCGGGGAGCTGTTTTTT.

This clone was counted ten times or more. The chain is built from TRBV6-1 and TRBJ1-1; TRBD1 is a possible D gene (5 bases). This CDR3 region has 13 residues. Per germline, CDR1 MNHNS and CDR2 SASEGT. Trimming stripped 8 bases from V and 1 base from J, with 11 bases between. The CDR3 sequence: CASEYDRNTEAFF. CDR3 DNA sequence: TGTGCCAGCGAATACGACAGGAACACTGAAGCTTTCTTT.

The chain couples TRBV18 to TRBJ1-2; D is undetermined. V shed 3 bases and J shed 0 bases, with 5 bases lying between them. CDR1 is KGHSH and CDR2 is LQKENI in the germline V gene. The CDR3 length is 13 residues. CDR3 loop: CASSPTTNYGYTF. The CDR3 DNA sequence: TGTGCCAGCTCACCTACTACTAACTATGGCTACACCTTC.

This clone occurred many times. V gene TRBV7-9 combines with J gene TRBJ2-1; 7 bases are a match to TRBD1. V trimming: 2 bases; J trimming: 5 bases; junction bases outside the gene matches: 9. Germline V gene data show CDR1 as SEHNR and CDR2 as FQNEAQ (reference sequence). The CDR3 covers 16 residues. DNA for the CDR3: TGTGCCAGCAGCTTACGGGCCAGGGGGTTTAACAATGAGCAGTTCTTC. It codes for CASSLRARGFNNEQFF. The full variable domain, completed using reference TRBV7-9 and TRBJ2-1, is DTGVSQNPRHKITKRGQNVTFRCDPISEHNRLYWYRQTLGQGPEFLTYFQNEAQLEKSRLLSDRFSAERPKGSFSTLEIQRTEQGDSAMYLCASSLRARGFNNEQFFGPGTRLTVL.

This clone came up many times. The rearrangement uses TRBV29-1 and TRBJ2-7; D gene uncertain. Germline CDR1 is SQVTM and CDR2 is ANQGSEA. The germline V and J ends were trimmed by 3 bases and 6 bases, with 9 bases remaining between them. The CDR3 is 11 amino acids. The CDR3 spells CSVEAGIEQYF. In nucleotides, the CDR3 is TGCAGCGTTGAGGCTGGAATCGAGCAGTACTTC.

The table lists this clone with many counts. This chain connects TRBV7-8 to TRBJ2-1, with no clear D. Germline V lookup: CDR1 SGHVS, CDR2 FQNEAQ. The length of the CDR3 is 12 residues. V lost 7 bases and J 5 bases, leaving 9 bases between the germline ends. The chain's CDR3 is CASNFRNNEQFF. For the CDR3, the DNA is TGTGCCAGCAACTTTAGAAACAATGAGCAGTTCTTC.

J is TRBJ2-3 and V is TRBV20-1; 9 bases are shared with TRBD2. Looked up from germline, CDR1 is DFQATT and CDR2 is SNEGSKA (reference sequence). J lost 6 bases, V lost 4 bases, and 11 bases had no gene match. This CDR3 has 15 amino acids. The CDR3, as DNA: TGCAGTGCTAACCTAGGGGGCGGGGGGGCGGATACGCAGTATTTT. This encodes CSANLGGGGADTQYF.

This clone was found a few times. A read error is possible here, since a much larger clone lies one base away. The chain is built from TRBV3-1 and TRBJ2-7; possibly TRBD1 for D (6 bases). This CDR3 comprises 13 residues. Germline V gene sequence: CDR1 LGHDT, CDR2 YNNKEL (reference sequence). Trimming shortened V by 3 bases and J by 1 base, and 7 bases separated the two germline ends. CDR3 in amino acids: CASSHGTSYEQYF. CDR3 coding DNA: TGTGCCAGCAGCCATGGGACATCCTACGAGCAGTACTTC.

This clone has at least ten counts. The chain has TRBV3-1 and TRBJ2-1, with D hard to call. Germline CDR1 is LGHDT and CDR2 is YNNKEL (reference sequence). There are 12 residues in the CDR3. Trimming took 6 bases from V and 15 from J, leaving 18 bases between them. CDR3 sequence reads: CASSSDVLPPFF. DNA of the CDR3: TGTGCCAGCAGTTCGGACGTCCTCCCACCGTTCTTC.

In its sample, this clone was seen many times. The V and J genes are TRBV5-8 and TRBJ2-6; weak D call: TRBD2 (6 bases). Germline values: CDR1 SGHTS, CDR2 YDEGEE. The CDR3 covers 18 residues. V was pared by 3 bases and J by 0 bases, with 16 bases between. This CDR3 reads CASSSGLARSSGANVLTF. The CDR3 DNA is TGTGCCAGCAGCTCGGGACTCGCAAGGTCCTCTGGGGCCAACGTCCTGACTTTC.

This clone was counted at least ten times. Within the sample, other DNA sequences also encode this same CDR3. The J gene is TRBJ1-1, the V gene TRBV19; D gene ambiguous. The CDR3 spans 13 residues. Between the trimmed V and J ends, which lost 3 bases and 1 base, there was a span of 6 bases. The germline V gene has CDR1 LNHDA and CDR2 SQIVND (reference sequence). The CDR3 DNA follows: TGTGCCAGTAGTATCTCAGGGAACACTGAAGCTTTCTTT. Translating it yields CASSISGNTEAFF.

The genes are TRBV12-3 or TRBV12-4 and TRBJ1-5; the D is unclear. The V end was cut by 2 bases, the J end by 0 bases, with 11 bases between. The CDR3 totals 16 residues. CDR3 sequence: CASSLYGFNSNQPQHF. The CDR3 nucleotides are TGTGCCAGCAGTTTATACGGTTTTAATAGCAATCAGCCCCAGCATTTT.

This clone was observed at least ten times. The CDR3 end shows no conserved phenylalanine or tryptophan, and so a read error is likely. The chain combines TRBV10-3 with TRBJ2-1; TRBD1 aligns across 8 bases. This CDR3 spans 15 amino acids. J gave up 7 bases and V 3 bases, and 8 bases lay outside the gene matches. CDR1 is ENHRY and CDR2 is SYGVKD in the germline V gene. The CDR3 loop reads CAISDPGQARNEQFL. In DNA form, the CDR3 reads TGTGCCATCAGTGATCCGGGACAGGCGAGGAATGAGCAGTTCCTC.

This clone was seen only a few times. This sequence joins TRBV19 and TRBJ2-6; D is possibly TRBD1 (5 bases). Germline V gene sequence: CDR1 LNHDA, CDR2 SQIVND (reference sequence). V shed 7 bases and J shed 2 bases, with 15 bases lying between them. CDR3 size: 16 residues. CDR3 residues: CASIVPSRAGANVLTF. The CDR3 bases are TGTGCCAGTATTGTACCCAGCAGGGCTGGGGCCAACGTCCTGACTTTC.

The rearrangement uses TRBV6-2 or TRBV6-3 and TRBJ1-1; D perhaps matches TRBD1 (6 bases). The germline CDR1 and CDR2 sequences are MNHEY and SVGEGT. Trimming stripped 9 bases from V and 9 bases from J, with 23 bases between. CDR3 length equals 14 residues. The CDR3 spells CASSPRRMQGKAFF. The CDR3 bases are TGTGCCAGTAGTCCCCGTCGAATGCAGGGGAAAGCTTTCTTT.

This clone was observed a few times. It may be a read error: a sequence one base away is much more abundant. Different DNA sequences within this sample yield the same CDR3. The chain has TRBV20-1 and TRBJ1-6; no firm D call. The CDR3 is 13 amino acids. Germline V gives CDR1 DFQATT, CDR2 SNEGSKA (reference sequence). CDR3: CSAGGSYNSPLHF. CDR3 nucleotide sequence: TGCAGTGCCGGTGGCTCCTATAATTCACCCCTACACTTT.

This clone was picked up a small number of times. DNA for the CDR3: TGTGCCAGCAGTCTTACTCGAGGACAGGTCTCAGAAGCTTTCTTT. Encoded protein: CASSLTRGQVSEAFF. The J gene is TRBJ1-1, the V gene TRBV6-2 or TRBV6-3, with 7 bases identical to TRBD1. The CDR3 is 15 residues long. Germline V gene sequence: CDR1 MNHEY, CDR2 SVGEGT. After removal of 5 bases from V and 8 bases from J, the junction contained 14 bases not matched to a gene.

This clone was observed a handful of times. The chain links TRBV20-1 to TRBJ1-2, with TRBD1 matching 7 bases. Looked up from germline, CDR1 is DFQATT and CDR2 is SNEGSKA (reference sequence). The CDR3 has 14 amino acids. After removal of 6 bases from V and 3 bases from J, the junction contained 10 bases not matched to a gene. DNA for the CDR3: TGCAGTGCCGCACAGGGGACCCTACACTATGGCTACACCTTC. Its translation: CSAAQGTLHYGYTF.

The chain couples TRBV20-1 to TRBJ2-4; 13 bases fit TRBD2. The V gene end was trimmed by 8 bases and the J gene end by 9 bases; junction bases not matched to a gene: 16. The CDR3 is 16 residues long. Germline V lookup: CDR1 DFQATT, CDR2 SNEGSKA (reference sequence). The CDR3 sequence is CSLPPRLAGGGGIQYF. Written as DNA, the CDR3 is TGCAGTCTACCCCCGAGACTAGCGGGAGGCGGGGGCATTCAGTACTTC.